Listed below are T cell receptor beta chains from one sample, sequenced in a study of cytomegalovirus exposure and HLA in healthy donors. Some clones are missing from TCRdb's copy, which holds only in-frame ones; the method was immunoSEQ multiplex PCR. The sample has approximately 88,000 clones, over 70% seen once. Sequencing was performed on PBMCs. Source of these receptors: a man in his fifties or sixties in good health and CMV-seropositive. The CDR3 runs from the conserved cysteine through the conserved F or W. Each record gives: D gene, clone size, J gene, V gene, CDR3 protein, CDR3 DNA. D genes are given only for firm matches. Size is stated for part of the rows, as once, few or many counts, or as a class when the clone is expanded.

>-|-|TRBJ2-7|TRBV9
CASSVGQNSYEQYF
TGTGCCAGCAGCGTGGGCCAAAACTCCTACGAGCAGTACTTC
>-|-|TRBJ1-1|TRBV27
CASSLEHTNTEAFF
TGTGCCAGCAGTTTAGAACACACGAACACTGAAGCTTTCTTT
>TRBD2|few|TRBJ2-1|TRBV6-1
CASSEGLAEYNEQFF
TGTGCCAGCAGTGAAGGGCTAGCGGAGTACAATGAGCAGTTCTTC
>TRBD2|-|TRBJ2-1|TRBV9
CASSVGGRGGLNEQFF
TGTGCCAGCAGCGTAGGAGGGCGGGGGGGCCTTAATGAGCAGTTCTTC
>TRBD2|-|TRBJ2-5|TRBV7-9
CASSSLMTSGRETQYF
TGTGCCAGCAGCTCCCTGATGACTAGCGGGAGAGAGACCCAGTACTTC
>-|-|TRBJ2-7|TRBV13
CASSAGGTPTYEQYF
TGTGCCAGCAGCGCAGGTGGGACTCCCACTTACGAGCAGTACTTC
>TRBD2|-|TRBJ2-2|TRBV19
CASYSGGFFTGELFF
TGTGCCAGTTATAGCGGGGGCTTTTTCACCGGGGAGCTGTTTTTT
>TRBD1|-|TRBJ1-2|TRBV4-1
CASSQVGRGGNNYGYTF
TGCGCCAGCAGCCAAGTGGGGCGAGGGGGCAACAACTATGGCTACACCTTC
>-|once|TRBJ1-1|TRBV30
CAWSETVNTEAFF
TGTGCCTGGAGTGAGACAGTGAACACTGAAGCTTTCTTT
>TRBD2|-|TRBJ2-1|TRBV18
CASSRTSGGNEQFF
TGTGCCAGCTCTCGGACTAGCGGGGGGAATGAGCAGTTCTTC
>-|-|TRBJ1-6|TRBV10-3
CAISAPPGSGSYNSPLHF
TGTGCCATCAGTGCCCCCCCGGGGTCGGGCTCCTATAATTCACCCCTCCACTTT
>-|-|TRBJ1-3|TRBV19
CASSPRVLGNTIYF
TGTGCCAGTAGTCCCAGGGTGCTTGGAAACACCATATATTTT
>TRBD2|-|TRBJ2-1|TRBV2
CASRMGGGAIGEQFF
TGTGCCAGCAGGATGGGCGGGGGGGCCATTGGTGAGCAGTTCTTC
>TRBD1|once|TRBJ1-6|TRBV19
CASSIAGDRANSPLHF
TGTGCCAGTAGTATAGCCGGGGACAGGGCAAATTCACCCCTCCACTTT
>TRBD2|-|TRBJ2-7|TRBV9
CASSSTAGGLYEQYF
TGTGCCAGCAGCTCAACCGCGGGGGGTCTCTACGAGCAGTACTTC
>-|once|TRBJ1-4|TRBV30
CAWSVGVQTNEKLFF
TGTGCCTGGAGTGTAGGGGTTCAAACTAATGAAAAACTGTTTTTT
>-|-|TRBJ1-2|TRBV30
CAWSSREDYGYTF
TGTGCCTGGAGTTCCCGCGAGGACTATGGCTACACCTTC
>TRBD2|once|TRBJ2-7|TRBV9
CASSVSSGGYEQYF
TGTGCCAGCAGCGTGTCCAGCGGGGGCTACGAGCAGTACTTC
>TRBD1|-|TRBJ1-2|TRBV7-9
CSSSDTGGADGYTF
TGTTCCAGCAGTGATACAGGGGGCGCGGATGGCTACACCTTC
>-|-|TRBJ1-3|TRBV5-5
CASTQSGFSGNTIYF
TGTGCCAGCACCCAATCCGGGTTCTCTGGAAACACCATATATTTT
>TRBD1|few|TRBJ1-4|TRBV2
CASSGQGTNEKLFF
TGTGCCAGCAGTGGACAGGGAACTAATGAAAAACTGTTTTTT
>-|-|TRBJ2-7|TRBV7-9
CASSSLQSSYEQYF
TGTGCCAGCAGCTCACTACAAAGCTCCTACGAGCAGTACTTC
>-|-|TRBJ2-3|TRBV28
CASSSPVFTDTQYF
TGTGCCAGCAGTTCCCCCGTTTTCACAGATACGCAGTATTTT
>-|-|TRBJ1-1|TRBV7-9
CASRVNRDTEAFF
TGTGCCAGCAGAGTAAATCGGGACACTGAAGCTTTCTTT
>-|-|TRBJ1-2|TRBV20-1
CSATSGGYTF
TGCAGTGCAACATCAGGTGGCTACACCTTC
>TRBD1|-|TRBJ1-1|TRBV7-2
CASSLGAGGLEAFF
TGTGCCAGCAGCTTAGGGGCAGGGGGACTTGAAGCTTTCTTT
>TRBD1|-|TRBJ2-7|TRBV7-9
CASSFRTGGSYEQYF
TGTGCCAGCAGCTTCAGGACAGGGGGCTCCTACGAGCAGTACTTC
>-|-|TRBJ1-1|TRBV2
CASRQEEVGNTEAFF
TGTGCCAGCAGACAAGAGGAAGTGGGGAACACTGAAGCTTTCTTT
>TRBD2|-|TRBJ2-2|TRBV11-1
CASSLPGLGAGELFF
TGTGCCAGCAGCTTACCGGGACTAGGAGCCGGGGAGCTGTTTTTT
>-|once|TRBJ1-6|TRBV5-6
CASSSRVGGSYNSPLHF
TGTGCCAGCAGCTCTAGAGTCGGCGGCTCCTATAATTCACCCCTCCACTTT
>TRBD2|-|TRBJ2-3|TRBV30
CAWSGLAGGQTDTQYF
TGTGCCTGGAGTGGACTAGCGGGGGGGCAAACAGATACGCAGTATTTT
>-|-|TRBJ2-3|TRBV21-1
CASSNRWTSGGVDTQYF
TGTGCCAGCAGCAACCGTTGGACTAGCGGGGGAGTCGATACGCAGTATTTT
>-|-|TRBJ2-5|TRBV6-1
CASSLGGAQETQYF
TGTGCCAGCAGCCTGGGGGGGGCACAAGAGACCCAGTACTTC
>-|-|TRBJ1-6|TRBV18
CASSLTGNGNSPLHF
TGTGCCAGCTCACTTACCGGGAACGGGAATTCACCCCTCCACTTT
>-|-|TRBJ1-2|TRBV9
CASSVRGDYGYTF
TGTGCCAGCAGCGTCCGGGGGGACTATGGCTACACCTTC
>-|-|TRBJ1-1|TRBV4-3
CASSRGTGDSNTEAFF
TGCGCCAGCAGCCGGGGGACGGGAGATTCGAACACTGAAGCTTTCTTT
>-|-|TRBJ1-6|TRBV7-2
CASSLDLDSPLHF
TGTGCCAGCAGCTTAGATCTAGATTCACCCCTCCACTTT
>TRBD2|-|TRBJ2-7|TRBV30
CAAMEAGSGDEQYF
TGTGCCGCCATGGAGGCAGGCAGCGGGGACGAGCAGTACTTC
>TRBD1|-|TRBJ2-1|TRBV5-6
CASTRRTGENNEQFF
TGTGCCAGCACTCGCCGGACAGGGGAAAACAATGAGCAGTTCTTC
>TRBD2|-|TRBJ2-1|TRBV11-2
CASRIAGGLSYNEQFF
TGTGCCAGCAGGATAGCGGGGGGGCTGTCCTACAATGAGCAGTTCTTC
>TRBD1|-|TRBJ2-1|TRBV18
CASSRGQGGNEQFF
TGTGCCAGCTCACGAGGACAGGGGGGGAATGAGCAGTTCTTC
>-|few|TRBJ1-5|TRBV6-1
CASSHNSNQPQHF
TGTGCCAGCAGCCACAATTCAAATCAGCCCCAGCATTTT
>-|-|TRBJ1-4|TRBV5-1
CASSFRVANEKLFF
TGCGCCAGCAGCTTCAGGGTGGCTAATGAAAAACTGTTTTTT
>-|once|TRBJ2-7|TRBV6-1
CASRAEAGEQYF
TGTGCCAGCAGAGCCGAGGCTGGCGAGCAGTACTTC
>-|-|TRBJ1-5|TRBV28
CASSRGANQPQHF
TGTGCCAGCAGCCGGGGGGCCAATCAGCCCCAGCATTTT
>-|-|TRBJ1-2|TRBV28
CACGSMNYGYTF
TGTGCCTGCGGGTCAATGAACTATGGCTACACCTTC
>-|-|TRBJ2-7|TRBV7-2
CASSSLLGTSYEQYF
TGTGCCAGCAGCTCCCTCCTAGGGACTTCCTACGAGCAGTACTTC
>TRBD1|-|TRBJ2-2|TRBV7-8
CASNRQGNTGELFF
TGTGCCAGCAACCGACAGGGGAACACCGGGGAGCTGTTTTTT
>-|-|TRBJ2-2|TRBV19
CASSLEGGTGELFF
TGTGCCAGTAGTTTAGAGGGGGGCACCGGGGAGCTGTTTTTT
>TRBD2|-|TRBJ2-5|TRBV6-1
CASRGPSGVETQYF
TGTGCCAGCAGGGGCCCTAGCGGGGTGGAGACCCAGTACTTC
>-|-|TRBJ1-1|TRBV14
CASSRYLGGLNTEAFF
TGTGCCAGCAGCCGGTACTTGGGGGGTCTCAACACTGAAGCTTTCTTT
>-|-|TRBJ2-1|TRBV5-6
CASSLGGPQGNEQFF
TGTGCCAGCAGCTTGGGGGGGCCGCAGGGCAATGAGCAGTTCTTC
>TRBD1|once|TRBJ2-7|TRBV7-2
CASSFGTEKNEQYF
TGTGCCAGCAGCTTTGGGACAGAAAAGAACGAGCAGTACTTC
>TRBD2|-|TRBJ2-1|TRBV18
CASSPSGAGYNEQFF
TGTGCCAGCTCGCCTAGCGGGGCGGGTTACAATGAGCAGTTCTTC
>-|-|TRBJ2-1|TRBV19
CASSIDLTGEQFF
TGTGCCAGTAGTATAGATCTCACAGGGGAGCAGTTCTTC